The source of this TCR beta chain is a study of blood T cell repertoires in COVID-19. This table comes from immunoSEQ multiplex PCR, and its TCRdb copy is limited to in-frame clones, with some not included. Of 120,000 to 150,000 clones listed, almost 85% are singletons. Germline V gene lookup returns CDR1 MDHEN and CDR2 SYDVKM. V lost 11 bases, J lost 3 bases, and 14 bases lay in between. This CDR3 is 12 amino acids long. The chain is built from TRBV28 and TRBJ2-7; perhaps TRBD1 as D (6 bases). Sequenced sample: peripheral blood. The clonotype originates from a man aged 50 or older with acute or convalescent COVID-19. The CDR3 region is CACRDTHYEQYF. CDR3 in DNA: TGTGCCTGCCGGGACACACACTACGAGCAGTACTTC.